These 4 T cell receptor beta chains share one sample of origin, sequenced in a study of blood T cell repertoires in COVID-19. Sequenced by immunoSEQ multiplex PCR; TCRdb stores in-frame clones only, minus some. The sample includes about 280,000 clones, approximately 83% of them seen just once. The sample consisted of peripheral blood. Every receptor here comes from a human donor in a cohort sampled during active COVID-19.

The CDR3 loop reads CASSFSSYGELFF. The CDR3 DNA reads TGTGCCAGCAGTTTTTCTAGCTACGGGGAGCTGTTTTTT. The chain is built from TRBV7-7 and TRBJ2-2; perhaps TRBD2 as D (5 bases). The CDR3 consists of 13 residues. Germline V gene sequence: CDR1 SSHAT, CDR2 FNYEAQ (reference sequence). V lost 6 bases and J lost 7, with 12 bases in between.

The V call is TRBV15, the J call TRBJ2-1, with 8 bases that match TRBD2. The CDR3 is made up of 16 amino acids. Germline trimming cut 0 bases from V and 4 bases from J; bases unmatched to any gene: 5. Germline V CDR1 and CDR2: LNHNV, YYDKDF (reference sequence). CDR3 DNA: TGTGCCACCAGCAGAGATTTGGCTAGCGGGTACAATGAGCAGTTCTTC. It specifies CATSRDLASGYNEQFF. Together with reference TRBV15 and TRBJ2-1, the CDR3 gives the full variable domain: DAMVIQNPRYQVTQFGKPVTLSCSQTLNHNVMYWYQQKSSQAPKLLFHYYDKDFNNEADTPDNFQSRRPNTSFCFLDIRSPGLGDTAMYLCATSRDLASGYNEQFFGPGTRLTVL.

The chain couples TRBV5-8 to TRBJ1-1; a possible D gene is TRBD1 (6 bases). The CDR3 spans 12 residues. The V end lost 7 bases, the J end lost 2 bases, and 9 bases lay between the germline ends. CDR1 SGHTS and CDR2 YDEGEE come from the germline V gene. CDR3: CASSTGNTEAFF. CDR3 bases: TGTGCCAGCTCGACAGGAAACACTGAAGCTTTCTTT.

Concerning this clone: A read error may explain this, as a much larger clone is one base away. The chain has TRBV6-5 and TRBJ1-6, with D perhaps matching TRBD1 (5 bases). The CDR3 is 15 amino acids. CDR1 MNHEY and CDR2 SVGAGI come from the germline V gene. The ends were cut back, 0 bases at V and 5 bases at J, with 8 bases in the middle. In DNA form, the CDR3 reads TGTGCCAGCAGTTACTCGAACAGGAATAATTCACCCCTCCACTTT. It specifies CASSYSNRNNSPLHF.